The present T cell receptor (beta chain) was sequenced within a study of blood T cell repertoires in COVID-19. Background on the study: Samples of COVID-19 (acute and convalescent) were obtained from the United States, Italy and Spain. T cells, B-cell-depleted T cells, or PBMCs supplied cDNA or gDNA.

Assay: immunoSEQ multiplex PCR; the TCRdb copy retains only in-frame clones and omits some. The sample holds approximately 190,000 clones, 80% seen once. Losses at the gene ends were 5 bases for V and 8 bases for J; bases not matched to a gene: 5. The CDR3 is 12 residues long. This clone was counted between two and nine times. This TCR was recovered from a man in his sixties with acute or convalescent COVID-19. The chain has TRBV12-3 or TRBV12-4 and TRBJ1-2, with TRBD1 matching 7 bases. Sequencing input: peripheral blood. DNA for the CDR3: TGTGCCAGCAGTCCCTCGGACAGGGGCTACACCTTC. Translated, it gives CASSPSDRGYTF.